The 10 T cell receptor beta chains listed next were all sequenced from one sample in a study of shared clonotypes between healthy human individuals. Sequenced by immunoSEQ multiplex PCR; TCRdb stores in-frame clones only, minus some. The data contain fewer than 1.4 million clones, approximately 80% of them singletons. Sequenced material: memory CD4+ T cells from PBMCs. As to subset: CD45RA-negative fraction. The receptors originated from a man aged 18 to 35 in good health. Some clones in this sample may be carry-over from other donors' samples.

This clone was seen only a few times. This chain connects TRBV4-1 to TRBJ1-1, with D maybe TRBD1 (6 bases). Germline V gene lookup returns CDR1 MGHRA and CDR2 YSYEKL. Trimming took 4 bases from V and 3 from J, leaving 15 bases between them. The CDR3 covers 15 residues. CDR3 bases: TGCGCCAGCAGCCGATTACAGGGAGGGCACACTGAAGCTTTCTTT. As protein: CASSRLQGGHTEAFF.

This clone was seen more than once but under ten times. The rearrangement links TRBV30 to TRBJ2-1, with TRBD2 matching over 11 bases. With V trimmed by 5 bases and J by 6 bases, 6 bases remained unmatched. This CDR3 is built from 14 residues. Germline CDR1 reads GTSNPN; CDR2 reads SVGIG (reference sequence). DNA for the CDR3: TGTGCCTGGGTTAGCGGGAGGGCTGCCAATGAGCAGTTCTTC. Protein: CAWVSGRAANEQFF.

This clone appeared a few times. The chain carries TRBV4-1 and TRBJ2-1; D is possibly TRBD1 (6 bases). Trimming cost V 3 bases and J 6 bases, with 18 bases left between them. The CDR3 is made up of 16 amino acids. Germline V CDR1 and CDR2: MGHRA, YSYEKL. CDR3 in amino acids: CASSQEAWGRSNEQFF. The CDR3 DNA reads TGCGCCAGCAGCCAGGAGGCCTGGGGGCGGTCCAATGAGCAGTTCTTC.

The CDR3 nucleotides read TGTGCCAGCACCACTCCGGGACAGGGGGCGCGTGAGCAGTACTTC. Encoded protein: CASTTPGQGAREQYF. This chain uses TRBV7-2 with TRBJ2-7, with TRBD1 matching over 12 bases. CDR3 length: 15 amino acids. V was pared by 7 bases and J by 7 bases, with 11 bases of the junction left unmatched. In germline, CDR1 is SGHTA, CDR2 FQGNSA.

This chain connects TRBV4-1 to TRBJ1-5; D is uncertain. Between the trimmed V and J ends, which lost 0 bases and 16 bases, there was a span of 16 bases. The CDR3 runs 13 residues. Germline V CDR1 and CDR2: MGHRA, YSYEKL. CDR3 DNA: TGCGCCAGCAGCCAAGATCCCGTCGGGATCCCTCATTTT. Encoded protein: CASSQDPVGIPHF.

On this clone: With a much larger clone just one base away, this may be a read error. Other DNA sequences in this specimen translate into the identical CDR3. V usage is TRBV11-1 and J usage is TRBJ1-1, with unresolved D. This CDR3 region has 13 residues. Germline CDR1 is SGHAT and CDR2 is FQDESV (reference sequence). V lost 1 base and J lost 1, with 4 bases in between. The DNA for the CDR3 is TGTGCCAGCAGCTTAGACAGGAACACTGAAGCTTTCTTT. It is translated as CASSLDRNTEAFF. Combining the CDR3 with reference TRBV11-1 and TRBJ1-1 gives the whole variable domain EAEVAQSPRYKITEKSQAVAFWCDPISGHATLYWYRQILGQGPELLVQFQDESVVDDSQLPKDRFSAERLKGVDSTLKIQPAELGDSAMYLCASSLDRNTEAFFGQGTRLTVV.

The chain recombines TRBV18 with TRBJ2-5; the match to TRBD1 covers 11 bases. Germline CDR1 reads KGHSH; CDR2 reads LQKENI. The CDR3 runs to 17 residues. V was pared by 3 bases and J by 7 bases, with 13 bases of the junction left unmatched. The CDR3 DNA reads as TGTGCCAGCTCACCCGGACCGGGACAGGGGGTCTGGGGGACCCAGTACTTC. Its translation: CASSPGPGQGVWGTQYF.

The rearrangement uses TRBV6-6 and TRBJ2-7; D gene ambiguous. CDR1 and CDR2 from the germline V gene are MNHNY and SVGAGI (reference sequence). The CDR3 covers 14 residues. Trimming stripped 8 bases from V and 0 bases from J, with 14 bases between. The CDR3 DNA sequence: TGTGCCAGCGGTCTCTCGTCGGGCTCCTACGAGCAGTACTTC. It translates to CASGLSSGSYEQYF.

A single count supports this clone. The chain couples TRBV28 to TRBJ1-5, with D unclear. The V end lost 5 bases, the J end lost 0 bases, and 17 bases lay between the germline ends. Germline CDR1 and CDR2: MDHEN and SYDVKM. The CDR3 has 17 residues. CDR3 in amino acids: CASSPSGQQYSNQPQHF. The CDR3 region has the DNA TGTGCCAGCAGTCCCTCCGGGCAGCAATATAGCAATCAGCCCCAGCATTTT.

The genes are TRBV29-1 and TRBJ1-5; TRBD1 aligns across 10 bases. The trim removed 7 bases at V and 10 bases at J, leaving 10 bases unmatched. Germline values: CDR1 SQVTM, CDR2 ANQGSEA. The CDR3 sequence is 13 residues long. DNA for the CDR3: TGCAGCGGCGGGACAGGGGCCGGGTATCCCCAGCATTTT. Its protein is CSGGTGAGYPQHF. The full variable domain, its missing parts supplied by reference TRBV29-1 and TRBJ1-5, is SAVISQKPSRDICQRGTSLTIQCQVDSQVTMMFWYRQQPGQSLTLIATANQGSEATYESGFVIDKFPISRPNLTFSTLTVSNMSPEDSSIYLCSGGTGAGYPQHFGDGTRLSIL.